This T cell receptor beta chain was identified in a study of shared clonotypes between healthy human individuals. The CDR3 contains 16 residues. Germline CDR1 is MDHEN and CDR2 is SYDVKM. Deletions cut 0 bases from V and 0 bases from J, with 9 bases between. Sequencing was performed with immunoSEQ multiplex PCR; in TCRdb, only in-frame clones are kept and a portion is missing. Among 110,000 or so clones listed, more than 65% were seen once. The sequencing sample was made of memory CD8+ T cells sorted from blood. Stated subset: CD45RO+ cells pooled with CCR7-negative TemRA cells. The gene calls are TRBV28 and TRBJ1-3; D not resolved. The source of this sequence is a woman in her thirties in good health. The CDR3 protein is CASSLWRSSSGNTIYF. CDR3 sequence (DNA): TGTGCCAGCAGTTTATGGCGAAGCAGCTCTGGAAACACCATATATTTT. Drawing the rest from reference TRBV28 and TRBJ1-3, the complete variable domain is DVKVTQSSRYLVKRTGEKVFLECVQDMDHENMFWYRQDPGLGLRLIYFSYDVKMKEKGDIPEGYSVSREKKERFSLILESASTNQTSMYLCASSLWRSSSGNTIYFGEGSWLTVV.